The 12 T cell receptor beta chains presented below share a single source sample, sequenced in a study of shared clonotypes between healthy human individuals. Only in-frame clones appear in the TCRdb table, and some are missing; sequencing was by immunoSEQ multiplex PCR. The table records around 1,100,000 clones, roughly 80% of them present only once. The sample was memory CD4+ T cells from PBMCs. The subset is: CD45RA-negative fraction. These receptor sequences come from a man aged 18 to 30 in good health. Some clones in this sample may be carry-over from other donors' samples.

V usage is TRBV7-9 and J usage is TRBJ2-5; D may be TRBD1 or TRBD2 (5 bases each). The germline CDR1 and CDR2 sequences are SEHNR and FQNEAQ (reference sequence). V was shortened by 5 bases and J by 7 bases, with 14 bases between the two germline ends. CDR3 length: 13 amino acids. DNA for the CDR3: TGTGCCAGCAGCAACCGGGACCCGGGGACCCAGTACTTC. Amino acid sequence: CASSNRDPGTQYF.

Remarks on this clone: One end of the junction is discordant with germline, which a read error may explain. The chain couples TRBV6-1 to TRBJ1-4, with 7 bases identical to TRBD1. Germline V gene sequence: CDR1 MNHNS, CDR2 SASEGT. The CDR3 totals 15 residues. The CDR3 sequence: CASSKAGTAYEKLFF. CDR3 DNA: TGTGCCAGCAGTAAAGCGGGGACAGCATATGAAAAACTGTTTTTT.

The rearrangement uses TRBV10-2 and TRBJ2-1; the D is unclear. Germline loops: CDR1 WSHSY, CDR2 SAAADI. The V end lost 5 bases, the J end lost 4 bases, and 3 bases lay between the germline ends. This CDR3 has 11 amino acids. The DNA for the CDR3 is TGCGCCAGCAGTCAATACAATGAGCAGTTCTTC. This codes for CASSQYNEQFF.

The V call is TRBV4-1, the J call TRBJ1-2, with D maybe TRBD1 (5 bases). CDR3 length equals 14 residues. Deletions cut 3 bases from V and 6 bases from J, with 14 bases between. CDR1 and CDR2 from the germline V gene are MGHRA and YSYEKL. The CDR3 DNA follows: TGCGCCAGCAGCCAGGGGTGGGGCGAGGATGGCTACACCTTC. It is translated as CASSQGWGEDGYTF.

The chain is built from TRBV5-1 and TRBJ2-5; 10 positions agree with TRBD1. CDR1 is SGHRS, CDR2 YFSETQ, per germline. After removal of 3 bases from V and 4 bases from J, the junction contained 18 bases not matched to a gene. This CDR3 region has 19 residues. The CDR3 DNA sequence: TGCGCCAGCAGCTCCCCGGTATCCCTTTGGGACAGGGGCCCAGAGACCCAGTACTTC. Its protein is CASSSPVSLWDRGPETQYF.

This rearrangement joins TRBV4-2 to TRBJ1-2, with 9 positions matching TRBD1. In germline, CDR1 is LGHNA, CDR2 YNFKEQ. This CDR3 spans 15 amino acids. Unmatched junction bases numbered 10, after V lost 3 bases and J lost 8 bases. The CDR3 sequence is CASSQNRGQPYGYTF. In DNA, the CDR3 is TGTGCCAGCAGCCAGAACAGGGGGCAACCGTACGGCTACACCTTC.

This clone was observed at least ten times. The chain links TRBV19 to TRBJ1-1, with D hard to call. CDR1 and CDR2 (germline): LNHDA, SQIVND (reference sequence). The ends were cut back, 3 bases at V and 4 bases at J, with 12 bases in the middle. The CDR3 consists of 14 residues. The CDR3 region has the DNA TGTGCCAGTAGTATGATTTTGGGTATCACTGAAGCTTTCTTT. Its translation is CASSMILGITEAFF.

This clone was picked up a small number of times. The rearrangement joins TRBV19 to TRBJ2-7; 7 bases map to TRBD2. CDR3 length: 17 amino acids. The V gene's germline CDR1 is LNHDA and CDR2 SQIVND (reference sequence). Losses at the gene ends were 5 bases for V and 4 bases for J; bases not matched to a gene: 17. The CDR3: CASSRHLQGGSSYEQYF. CDR3 nucleotides: TGTGCCAGTAGTCGGCACCTTCAGGGCGGGAGTAGTTACGAGCAGTACTTC.

The V and J genes are TRBV28 and TRBJ2-7; TRBD2 aligns across 9 bases. Trimming cost V 3 bases and J 0 bases; bases outside gene matches: 12. Germline lookup yields CDR1 MDHEN and CDR2 SYDVKM. This CDR3 spans 18 amino acids. This CDR3 reads CASSLGPGLARSSYEQYF. As DNA, the CDR3 is TGTGCCAGCAGTTTGGGTCCGGGACTAGCTAGGAGCTCCTACGAGCAGTACTTC.

The rearrangement links TRBV30 to TRBJ1-1; D is ambiguous. Germline loops: CDR1 GTSNPN, CDR2 SVGIG (reference sequence). V shed 5 bases and J shed 4 bases, with 5 bases lying between them. The CDR3 is 10 residues long. In nucleotides, the CDR3 is TGTGCCTGGGGGAGCACTGAAGCTTTCTTT. The encoded protein is CAWGSTEAFF. Full variable domain (missing parts from reference TRBV30 and TRBJ1-1): SQTIHQWPATLVQPVGSPLSLECTVEGTSNPNLYWYRQAAGRGLQLLFYSVGIGQISSEVPQNLSASRPQDRQFILSSKKLLLSDSGFYLCAWGSTEAFFGQGTRLTVV.

This chain links TRBV11-1 with TRBJ2-7, with D unclear. Deletions cut 1 base from V and 5 bases from J, with 15 bases between. Germline V gives CDR1 SGHAT, CDR2 FQDESV (reference sequence). The CDR3 contains 15 residues. CDR3 sequence reads: CASSLGSGFTHEQYF. In DNA, the CDR3 is TGTGCCAGCAGCTTAGGTTCCGGTTTTACCCACGAGCAGTACTTC.

J is TRBJ2-5 and V is TRBV9; 11 nucleotides match TRBD2. Germline loops: CDR1 SGDLS, CDR2 YYNGEE. J was trimmed by 1 base and V by 7 bases; bases with no gene match: 12. There are 17 residues in the CDR3. CDR3 sequence: CASGRPLAGGSQETQYF. The CDR3 DNA follows: TGTGCCAGCGGACGACCCCTAGCGGGGGGCTCCCAAGAGACCCAGTACTTC.